A selection of T cell receptor beta chains follows, all from one sample in a study of blood T cell repertoires in COVID-19. Repertoires were generated with immunoSEQ multiplex PCR, while TCRdb's copy carries only in-frame clones and drops some. The data hold 350,000 or so clones, with around nine tenths observed a single time. Sequencing was done on a sample of PBMCs or T cells enriched from blood (not recorded which). Every receptor here comes from a woman aged 30 to 39 who had been exposed to COVID-19. Each CDR3 is given with its conserved first and last residue. A D gene is named only where the DNA matches it firmly. Clone size is shown for a subset of rows, as once, few, many or a class of expanded clone.

V	length	J	size	D	CDR3	DNA
TRBV19	16	TRBJ1-1	NA	TRBD1	CASSIPGTGRSTEAFF	TGTGCCAGTAGTATCCCCGGGACAGGGCGGTCCACTGAAGCTTTCTTT
TRBV3-1/TRBV3-2	15	TRBJ2-7	NA	NA	CASSQNSEVIGEQYF	TGTGCCAGCAGCCAAAATTCTGAGGTTATCGGCGAGCAGTACTTC
TRBV12-3/TRBV12-4	11	TRBJ1-1	NA	NA	CVSRTGTEAFF	TGTGTCAGCAGAACAGGGACTGAAGCTTTCTTT
TRBV19	15	TRBJ1-5	NA	TRBD1	CASSGQGHSNQPQHF	TGTGCCAGTAGTGGACAGGGCCATAGCAATCAGCCCCAGCATTTT
TRBV9	15	TRBJ2-1	NA	TRBD1	CASSVRDRALNEQFF	TGTGCCAGCAGCGTACGGGACAGGGCCCTCAATGAGCAGTTCTTC
TRBV2	15	TRBJ1-6	NA	TRBD1	CASSVRDRDNSPLHF	TGTGCCAGCAGTGTTCGGGACAGGGATAATTCACCCCTCCACTTT
TRBV28	11	TRBJ2-7	NA	TRBD1	CAGGQYDEQYF	TGTGCCGGGGGACAGTACGACGAGCAGTACTTC
TRBV27	13	TRBJ2-1	few	NA	CASSLNRANEQFF	TGTGCCAGCAGTTTAAACAGAGCAAATGAGCAGTTCTTC
TRBV19	15	TRBJ2-2	NA	TRBD1	CASRSGTANTGELFF	TGTGCCAGTAGGTCCGGGACAGCGAACACCGGGGAGCTGTTTTTT
TRBV27	17	TRBJ2-7	once	TRBD2	CASSRLPSGTEAPEQYF	TGTGCCAGCAGCCGTCTGCCTAGCGGGACCGAGGCCCCCGAGCAGTACTTC
TRBV28	15	TRBJ1-4	NA	TRBD1	CASSLRTGGIGKLFF	TGTGCCAGCAGCCTCCGGACAGGGGGAATTGGAAAACTGTTTTTT
TRBV5-4	17	TRBJ2-1	NA	TRBD2	CASSPARTSGPYNEQFF	TGTGCCAGCAGCCCGGCCCGTACTAGCGGACCCTACAATGAGCAGTTCTTC